A selection of T cell receptor beta chains follows, all from one sample in a study of blood T cell repertoires in COVID-19. The method was immunoSEQ multiplex PCR; TCRdb's version includes in-frame clones alone and lacks a portion of them. The sample includes tens of thousands of clones, about 81% of them seen just once. The sequenced sample was peripheral blood. The receptors come from a man aged 80 or over with acute or convalescent COVID-19. Each CDR3 is given with its conserved first and last residue. Fields, in order: clone size, V gene, J gene, CDR3 protein. Only some rows state a clone size, as once, few, many or a class for expanded clones.

few	TRBV7-8	TRBJ2-6	CASSLQGGPSGANVLTF
NA	TRBV6-1	TRBJ1-2	CASSEANGGGYGYTF
NA	TRBV10-2	TRBJ2-5	CASAGTGWRETQYF
NA	TRBV28	TRBJ2-6	CATMSSGANVLTF
NA	TRBV4-3	TRBJ2-2	CASSQDSPTTGELFF
few	TRBV12-5	TRBJ1-3	CASGFRLSGNTIYF
NA	TRBV2	TRBJ2-3	CASSVSGKDTQYF
NA	TRBV28	TRBJ2-1	CASRGGASTFEGQFF
NA	TRBV6-2/TRBV6-3	TRBJ2-3	CASSGTGTRVTNTQYF
NA	TRBV10-3	TRBJ1-2	CAILDRGDGYTF
NA	TRBV2	TRBJ2-3	CASSELGAGDRTDTQYF
NA	TRBV7-9	TRBJ2-7	CASSYPGQDYEQYF
once	TRBV5-6	TRBJ2-7	CASSRGTGGLREQYF
NA	TRBV7-9	TRBJ2-2	CASSLLNTNTGELFF
NA	TRBV2	TRBJ1-1	CASGTGLDTEAFF
NA	TRBV15	TRBJ1-5	CATSSKTVYSNQPQHF
NA	TRBV3-1/TRBV3-2	TRBJ2-7	CASSPSGGSREQYF
NA	TRBV28	TRBJ1-4	CASSPGGENEKLFF
NA	TRBV11-2	TRBJ2-7	CASSPPGYEQYF
NA	TRBV5-4	TRBJ1-2	CASSSRVDYGYTF
NA	TRBV19	TRBJ2-1	CASSISAGVGNEQFF
NA	TRBV5-5	TRBJ1-2	CASSLEQGYGYTF
few	TRBV27	TRBJ2-1	CASSPRLAGEVSYNEQFF
NA	TRBV9	TRBJ2-1	CASLSGTRDHNEQFF
NA	TRBV6-4	TRBJ2-3	CASSVIAGATDTQYF
NA	TRBV27	TRBJ2-1	CASSVAGANNEQFF
NA	TRBV7-2	TRBJ2-2	CASSLRGSANTGELFF
NA	TRBV9	TRBJ1-6	CASSVATDSPLHF
NA	TRBV2	TRBJ2-5	CASIGSGQDQETQYF
NA	TRBV2	TRBJ2-7	CASRDLNYEQYF
NA	TRBV5-1	TRBJ2-7	CASSFRMQGQSDTYEQYF
NA	TRBV12-3/TRBV12-4	TRBJ1-5	CASSLISYQPQHF
once	TRBV12-3/TRBV12-4	TRBJ2-5	CASSLGDQETQYF
NA	TRBV27	TRBJ2-7	CASSTPDRGRLEQYF
NA	TRBV18	TRBJ1-1	CASSPTVTGAPYTEAFF
NA	TRBV3-1/TRBV3-2	TRBJ2-2	CASSQEFSGTGELFF
NA	TRBV2	TRBJ1-5	CASSEGTRQPQHF
NA	TRBV5-1	TRBJ2-1	CASSLSGSTYNEQFF
NA	TRBV7-2	TRBJ1-2	CASSDPGQTNGYTF
NA	TRBV18	TRBJ2-2	CASSPDRGGGELFF
NA	TRBV6-5	TRBJ1-6	CASSFRTGNSPLHF
NA	TRBV15	TRBJ1-1	CATSRDRGTGEAFF
few	TRBV3-1/TRBV3-2	TRBJ1-4	CASSARTGGEKLFF
NA	TRBV6-5	TRBJ1-4	CASSGSRRVEKLFF
few	TRBV21-1	TRBJ2-5	CASSPRWSGERETQYF
NA	TRBV6-5	TRBJ1-1	CASSSRGEGQHHEAFF
few	TRBV25-1	TRBJ2-7	CASTTSTYPYEQYF
NA	TRBV19	TRBJ2-5	CASSNPHRGQQQETQYF
NA	TRBV7-8	TRBJ2-3	CASSWTSGRSDTQYF